This TCR beta chain was identified during a study of identical twins. This clonotype was seen only a few times. The target antigen is unknown. Unique molecular identifiers were present on the cDNA, and a universal primer site came from template switching. TCRdb processed the 5' RACE reads anew with MiXCR; each CDR3 protein has one entry. The repertoire includes roughly 630,000 distinct CDR3 sequences, 7.1% of them detected once, and 1.5% to 2% sits in the top ten. Trimming removed 0 bases at V and 5 bases at J, with 8 bases between. Germline V CDR1 and CDR2: SGHRS, YFSETQ. This CDR3 comprises 14 residues. General study points: Partly confounded zero-insertion analyses could result from invariant MAIT and iNKT cells. Weaker excess twin sharing was observed in beta out-of-frame sequences.

Only healthy Caucasians were included as donors. The sample was also reused in another study, on yellow fever vaccine responses in identical twins.

The receptor comes from a woman aged 18-29 years in good health. Sequencing was done on a sample of PBMCs. The chain is built from TRBV5-1 and TRBJ1-4, with D tentatively TRBD1 (5 bases). The CDR3 reads CASSLDGQNEKLFF. As DNA, the CDR3 is TGCGCCAGCAGCTTGGACGGACAAAATGAAAAACTGTTTTTT.